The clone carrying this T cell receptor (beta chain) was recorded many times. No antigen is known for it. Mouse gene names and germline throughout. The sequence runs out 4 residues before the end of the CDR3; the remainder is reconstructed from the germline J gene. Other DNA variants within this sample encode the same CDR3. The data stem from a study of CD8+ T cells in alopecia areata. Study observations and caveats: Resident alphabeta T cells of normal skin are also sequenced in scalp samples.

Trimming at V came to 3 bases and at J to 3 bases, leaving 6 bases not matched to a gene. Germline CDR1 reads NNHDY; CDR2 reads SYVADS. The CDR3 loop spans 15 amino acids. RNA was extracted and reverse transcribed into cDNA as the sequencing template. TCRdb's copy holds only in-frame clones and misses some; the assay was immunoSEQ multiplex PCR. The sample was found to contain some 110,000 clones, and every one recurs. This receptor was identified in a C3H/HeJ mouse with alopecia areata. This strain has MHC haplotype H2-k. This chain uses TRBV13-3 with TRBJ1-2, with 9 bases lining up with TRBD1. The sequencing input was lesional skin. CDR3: CASSGRDRADSDYTF. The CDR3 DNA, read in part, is TGTGCCAGCAGTGGCCGGGACAGGGCGGACTCC.